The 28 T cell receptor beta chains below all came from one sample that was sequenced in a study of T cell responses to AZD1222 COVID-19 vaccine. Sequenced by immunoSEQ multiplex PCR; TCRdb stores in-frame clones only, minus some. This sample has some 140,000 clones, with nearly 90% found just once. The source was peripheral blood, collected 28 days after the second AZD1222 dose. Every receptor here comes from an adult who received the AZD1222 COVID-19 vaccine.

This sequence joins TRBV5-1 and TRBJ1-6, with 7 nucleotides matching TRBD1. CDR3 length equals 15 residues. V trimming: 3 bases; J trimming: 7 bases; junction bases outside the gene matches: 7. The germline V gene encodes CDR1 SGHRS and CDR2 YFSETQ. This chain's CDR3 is CASSWRQGGNSPLHF. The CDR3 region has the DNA TGCGCCAGCAGCTGGAGACAGGGCGGCAATTCACCCCTCCACTTT.

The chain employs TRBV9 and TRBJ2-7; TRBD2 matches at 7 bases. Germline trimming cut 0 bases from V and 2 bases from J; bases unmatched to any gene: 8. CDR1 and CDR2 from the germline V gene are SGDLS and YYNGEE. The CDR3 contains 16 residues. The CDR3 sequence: CASSVGGGELAYEQYF. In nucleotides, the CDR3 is TGTGCCAGCAGCGTAGGGGGGGGAGAACTCGCCTACGAGCAGTACTTC. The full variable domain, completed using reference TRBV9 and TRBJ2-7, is DSGVTQTPKHLITATGQRVTLRCSPRSGDLSVYWYQQSLDQGLQFLIQYYNGEERAKGNILERFSAQQFPDLHSELNLSSLELGDSALYFCASSVGGGELAYEQYFGPGTRLTVT.

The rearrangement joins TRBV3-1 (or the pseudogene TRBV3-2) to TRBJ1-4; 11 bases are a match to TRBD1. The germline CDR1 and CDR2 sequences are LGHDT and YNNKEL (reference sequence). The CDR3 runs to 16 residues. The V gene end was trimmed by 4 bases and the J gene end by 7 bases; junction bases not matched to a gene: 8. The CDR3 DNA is TGTGCCAGCAGCCGTGGGACAGGGGGTACCGGTGAAAAACTGTTTTTT. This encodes CASSRGTGGTGEKLFF.

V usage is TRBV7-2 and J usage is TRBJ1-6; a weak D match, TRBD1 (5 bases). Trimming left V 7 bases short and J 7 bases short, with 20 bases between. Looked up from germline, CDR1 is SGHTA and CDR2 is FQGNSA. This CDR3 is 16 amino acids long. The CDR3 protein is CASNLLGTSGNSPLHF. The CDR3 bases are TGTGCCAGCAACCTTCTGGGGACCTCAGGGAATTCACCCCTCCACTTT.

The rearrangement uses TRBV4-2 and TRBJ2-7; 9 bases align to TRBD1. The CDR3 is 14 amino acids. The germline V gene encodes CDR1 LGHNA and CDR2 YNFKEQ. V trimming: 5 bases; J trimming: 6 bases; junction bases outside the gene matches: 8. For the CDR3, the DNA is TGTGCCAGCAGCGTAGGGACAGGGATCGGCGAGCAGTACTTC. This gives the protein CASSVGTGIGEQYF.

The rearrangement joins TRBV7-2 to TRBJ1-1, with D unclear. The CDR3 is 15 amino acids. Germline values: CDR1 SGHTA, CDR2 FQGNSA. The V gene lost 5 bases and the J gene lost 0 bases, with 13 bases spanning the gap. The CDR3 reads CASSGMQLMNTEAFF. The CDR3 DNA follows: TGTGCCAGCAGCGGGATGCAGCTGATGAACACTGAAGCTTTCTTT.

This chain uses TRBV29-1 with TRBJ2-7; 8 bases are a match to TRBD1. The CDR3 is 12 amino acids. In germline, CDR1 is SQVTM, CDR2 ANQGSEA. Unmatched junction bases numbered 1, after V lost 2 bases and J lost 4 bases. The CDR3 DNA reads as TGCAGCGTTGAAACAGGGGGATACGAGCAGTACTTC. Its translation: CSVETGGYEQYF.

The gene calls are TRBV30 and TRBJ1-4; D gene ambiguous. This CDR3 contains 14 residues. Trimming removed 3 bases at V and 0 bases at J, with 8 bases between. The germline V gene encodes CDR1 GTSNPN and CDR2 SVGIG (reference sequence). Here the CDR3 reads CAWSAMATNEKLFF. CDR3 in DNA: TGTGCCTGGAGCGCCATGGCAACTAATGAAAAACTGTTTTTT.

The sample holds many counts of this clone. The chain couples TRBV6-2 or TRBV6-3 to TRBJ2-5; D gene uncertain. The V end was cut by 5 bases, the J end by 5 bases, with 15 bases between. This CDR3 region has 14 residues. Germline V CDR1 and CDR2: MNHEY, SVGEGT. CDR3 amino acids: CASSHDGGSETQYF. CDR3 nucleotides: TGTGCCAGCAGTCACGACGGTGGGTCGGAGACCCAGTACTTC.

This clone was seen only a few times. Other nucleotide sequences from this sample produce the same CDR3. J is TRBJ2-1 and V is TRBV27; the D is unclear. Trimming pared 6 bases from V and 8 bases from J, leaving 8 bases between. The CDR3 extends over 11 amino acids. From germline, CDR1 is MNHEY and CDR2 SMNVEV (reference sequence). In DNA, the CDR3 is TGTGCCAGCAGCCTAAGGGATGAGCAGTTCTTC. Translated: CASSLRDEQFF.

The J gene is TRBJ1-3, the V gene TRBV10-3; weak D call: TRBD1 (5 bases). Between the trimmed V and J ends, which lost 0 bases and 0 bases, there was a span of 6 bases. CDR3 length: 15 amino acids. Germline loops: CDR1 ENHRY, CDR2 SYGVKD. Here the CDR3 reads CAISESRGSGNTIYF. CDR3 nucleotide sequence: TGTGCCATCAGTGAGTCTAGGGGCTCTGGAAACACCATATATTTT.

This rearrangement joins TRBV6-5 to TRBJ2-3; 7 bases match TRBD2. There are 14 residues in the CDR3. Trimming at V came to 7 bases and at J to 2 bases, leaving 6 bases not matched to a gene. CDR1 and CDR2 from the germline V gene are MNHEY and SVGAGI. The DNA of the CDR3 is TGTGCCAGCACGGGGGGAGGGCCCACAGATACGCAGTATTTT. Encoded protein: CASTGGGPTDTQYF.

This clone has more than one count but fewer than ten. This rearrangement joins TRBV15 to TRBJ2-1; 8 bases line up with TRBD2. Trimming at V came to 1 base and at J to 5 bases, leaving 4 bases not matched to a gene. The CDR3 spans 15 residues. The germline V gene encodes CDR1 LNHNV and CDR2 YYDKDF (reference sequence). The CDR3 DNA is TGTGCCACCAGCAGAGGTACTAGCGGAAACAATGAGCAGTTCTTC. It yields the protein CATSRGTSGNNEQFF.

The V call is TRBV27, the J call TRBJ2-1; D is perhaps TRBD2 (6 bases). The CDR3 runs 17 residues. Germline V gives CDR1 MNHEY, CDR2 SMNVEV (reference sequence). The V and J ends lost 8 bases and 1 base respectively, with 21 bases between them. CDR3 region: CASLGTGLGGSYNEQFF. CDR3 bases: TGTGCCAGCCTTGGCACAGGTTTGGGGGGATCCTACAATGAGCAGTTCTTC.

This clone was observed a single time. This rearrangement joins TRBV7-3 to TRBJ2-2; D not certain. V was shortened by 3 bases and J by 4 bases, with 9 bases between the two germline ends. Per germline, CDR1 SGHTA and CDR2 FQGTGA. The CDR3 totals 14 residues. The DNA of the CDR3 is TGTGCCAGCAGCTTTGACTGGGGCACCGGGGAGCTGTTTTTT. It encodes CASSFDWGTGELFF. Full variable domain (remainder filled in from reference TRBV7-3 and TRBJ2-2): GAGVSQTPSNKVTEKGKYVELRCDPISGHTALYWYRQSLGQGPEFLIYFQGTGAADDSGLPNDRFFAVRPEGSVSTLKIQRTERGDSAVYLCASSFDWGTGELFFGEGSRLTVL.

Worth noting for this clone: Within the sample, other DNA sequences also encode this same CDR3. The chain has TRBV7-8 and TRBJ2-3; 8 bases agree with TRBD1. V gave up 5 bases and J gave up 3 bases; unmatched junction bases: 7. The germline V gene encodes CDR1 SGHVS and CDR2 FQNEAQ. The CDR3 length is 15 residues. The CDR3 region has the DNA TGTGCCAGCAGCCCTGGACAGGGAAGGACAGATACGCAGTATTTT. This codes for CASSPGQGRTDTQYF.

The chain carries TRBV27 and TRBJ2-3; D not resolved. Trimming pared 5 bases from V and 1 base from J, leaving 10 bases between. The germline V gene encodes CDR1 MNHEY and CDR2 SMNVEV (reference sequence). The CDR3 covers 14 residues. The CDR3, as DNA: TGTGCCAGCAGTCTAGAGTGGGGCACAGATACGCAGTATTTT. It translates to CASSLEWGTDTQYF.

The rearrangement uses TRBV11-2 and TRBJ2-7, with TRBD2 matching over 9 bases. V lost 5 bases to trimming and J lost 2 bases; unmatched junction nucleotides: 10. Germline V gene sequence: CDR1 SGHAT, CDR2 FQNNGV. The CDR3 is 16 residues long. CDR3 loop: CASSRTSVKDPYEQYF. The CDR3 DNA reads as TGTGCCAGCAGCCGGACTAGCGTAAAGGATCCCTACGAGCAGTACTTC.

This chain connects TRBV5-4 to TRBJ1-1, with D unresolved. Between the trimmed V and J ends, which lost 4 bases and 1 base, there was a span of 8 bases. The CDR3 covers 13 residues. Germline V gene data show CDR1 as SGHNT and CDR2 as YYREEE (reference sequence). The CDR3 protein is CASSPQQNTEAFF. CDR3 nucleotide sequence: TGTGCCAGCAGCCCGCAGCAGAACACTGAAGCTTTCTTT.

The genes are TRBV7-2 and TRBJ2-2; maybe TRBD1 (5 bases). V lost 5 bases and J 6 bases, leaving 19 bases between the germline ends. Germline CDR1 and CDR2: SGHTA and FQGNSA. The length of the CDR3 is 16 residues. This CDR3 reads CASSTSAAQGAGELFF. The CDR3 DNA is TGTGCCAGCAGCACCAGCGCGGCGCAAGGGGCCGGGGAGCTGTTTTTT. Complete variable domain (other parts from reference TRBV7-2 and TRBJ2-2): GAGVSQSPSNKVTEKGKDVELRCDPISGHTALYWYRQSLGQGLEFLIYFQGNSAPDKSGLPSDRFSAERTGGSVSTLTIQRTQQEDSAVYLCASSTSAAQGAGELFFGEGSRLTVL.

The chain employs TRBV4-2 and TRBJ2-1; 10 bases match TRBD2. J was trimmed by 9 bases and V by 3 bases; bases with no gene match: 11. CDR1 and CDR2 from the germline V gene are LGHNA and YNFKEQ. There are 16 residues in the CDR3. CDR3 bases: TGTGCCAGCAGCCACGTCGTGGGAAGCGGGGGGGCTGAGCAGTTCTTC. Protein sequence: CASSHVVGSGGAEQFF.

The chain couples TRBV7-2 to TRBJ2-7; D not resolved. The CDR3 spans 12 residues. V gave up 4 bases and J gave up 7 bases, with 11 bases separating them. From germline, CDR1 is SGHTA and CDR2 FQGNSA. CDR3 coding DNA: TGTGCCAGCAGCTCACTACTCGGTGAGCAGTACTTC. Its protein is CASSSLLGEQYF.

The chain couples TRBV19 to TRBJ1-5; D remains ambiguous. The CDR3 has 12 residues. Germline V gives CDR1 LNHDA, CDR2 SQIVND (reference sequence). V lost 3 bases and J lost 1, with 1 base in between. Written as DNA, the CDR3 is TGTGCCAGTAGTATGAGCAATCAGCCCCAGCATTTT. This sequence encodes CASSMSNQPQHF.

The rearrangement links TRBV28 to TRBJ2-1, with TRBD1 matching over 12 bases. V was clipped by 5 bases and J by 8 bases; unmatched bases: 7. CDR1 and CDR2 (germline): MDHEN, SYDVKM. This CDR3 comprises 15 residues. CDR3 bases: TGTGCCAGCAGTCCCGGGACAGGGGGCTGGGATGAGCAGTTCTTC. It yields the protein CASSPGTGGWDEQFF.

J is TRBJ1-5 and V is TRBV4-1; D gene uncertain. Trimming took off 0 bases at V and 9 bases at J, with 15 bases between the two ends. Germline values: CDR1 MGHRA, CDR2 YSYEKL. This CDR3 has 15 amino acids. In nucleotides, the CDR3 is TGCGCCAGCAGCCAAGAGTGGGGTCCATCTAGGCCCCAGCATTTT. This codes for CASSQEWGPSRPQHF.

The chain's CDR3 is CASRQAPWNGYTF. CDR3 DNA sequence: TGTGCCAGCAGGCAAGCCCCCTGGAATGGCTACACCTTC. The chain combines TRBV7-9 with TRBJ1-2; D gene unclear. The CDR3 runs 13 residues. The V gene lost 6 bases and the J gene lost 6 bases, with 14 bases spanning the gap. In germline, CDR1 is SEHNR, CDR2 FQNEAQ (reference sequence).

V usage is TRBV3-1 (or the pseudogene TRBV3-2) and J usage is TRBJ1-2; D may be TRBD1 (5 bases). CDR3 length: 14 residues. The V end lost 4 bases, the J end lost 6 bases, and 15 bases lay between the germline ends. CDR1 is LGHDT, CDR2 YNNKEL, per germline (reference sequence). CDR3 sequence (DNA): TGTGCCAGCAGCCGCCAGCCAGGGTCGGATGGCTACACCTTC. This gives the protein CASSRQPGSDGYTF.

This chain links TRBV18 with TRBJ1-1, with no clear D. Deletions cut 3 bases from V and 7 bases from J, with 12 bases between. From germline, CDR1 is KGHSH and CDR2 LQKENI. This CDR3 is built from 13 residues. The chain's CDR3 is CASSPTPGVEAFF. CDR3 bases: TGTGCCAGCTCACCCACCCCAGGTGTTGAAGCTTTCTTT.